The entry below describes one T cell receptor (beta chain). Antigen specificity is unknown. This sample is drawn from a study of beta chain features in type 1 diabetes. Expressed TCRB transcripts got sequenced, as all isolated RNA was reverse transcribed. Data came from immunoSEQ multiplex PCR; TCRdb stores just in-frame clones and leaves some out. The sample contains under 400,000 clones, approximately 12% of which appear only once. Study-level results: Researchers reported that naive, central memory and Treg TCRB repertoires appeared more similar in patients than in healthy donors. Type 1 diabetes patients showed a moderate but significant shortening of TCRB CDR3s in all four CD4+ subsets.

Sequencing input: naive CD4+ T cells from blood. The sequence was collected from a woman aged 18-29 years with type 1 diabetes.

The CDR3 DNA follows: TGTGCCAGCAGTTACTCGCGCGACTCTGGAAACACCATATATTTT. Translated, it gives CASSYSRDSGNTIYF. The V call is TRBV6-5, the J call TRBJ1-3, with D uncertain. V lost 0 bases and J lost 0, with 6 bases in between. There are 15 residues in the CDR3. Germline-derived CDR1 and CDR2 are MNHEY and SVGAGI.